The 16 T cell receptor beta chains presented below share a single source sample, sequenced in a study of CD8 T cells in ankylosing spondylitis. TCRdb passed the 5' RACE reads through MiXCR, listing each CDR3 protein once. The sample has hundreds of thousands of distinct CDR3 sequences, 20% seen once. Specimen: blood, either unsorted or a sorted T cell fraction (not recorded which). These receptors came from a male donor with ankylosing spondylitis or in good health (not recorded which).

The J gene is TRBJ2-3, the V gene TRBV7-2; D is ambiguous. Germline CDR1 SGHTA, CDR2 FQGNSA. The CDR3 sequence is 16 residues long. V was pared by 3 bases and J by 2 bases, with 15 bases between. The CDR3 DNA sequence: TGTGCCAGCAGCTTGGAGTCGGGCGGCCTCACAGATACGCAGTATTTT. Protein product: CASSLESGGLTDTQYF.

The chain couples TRBV9 to TRBJ2-1, with 8 positions matching TRBD2. After removal of 4 bases from V and 9 bases from J, the junction contained 9 bases not matched to a gene. Germline-derived CDR1 and CDR2 are SGDLS and YYNGEE. The CDR3 contains 14 residues. DNA for the CDR3: TGTGCCAGCAGCCCCGGGACTAGTAGTGGTGAGCAGTTCTTC. Residues: CASSPGTSSGEQFF.

The chain carries TRBV12-3 or TRBV12-4 and TRBJ2-2; tentatively, D is TRBD1 (6 bases). The CDR3 loop spans 14 amino acids. Deletions cut 5 bases from V and 4 bases from J, with 11 bases between. The CDR3 protein is CASSVQGSTGELFF. CDR3 nucleotide sequence: TGTGCCAGCAGTGTACAGGGAAGCACCGGGGAGCTGTTTTTT.

The rearrangement uses TRBV7-6 and TRBJ2-1; 9 bases are a match to TRBD2. Germline CDR1 SGHVS, CDR2 FNYEAQ. The CDR3 spans 17 residues. The trim removed 3 bases at V and 1 base at J, leaving 7 bases unmatched. CDR3 protein: CASSFPFSGGSYNEQFF. CDR3 nucleotides: TGTGCCAGCAGCTTCCCCTTTAGCGGGGGTTCCTACAATGAGCAGTTCTTC.

This clonotype was detected a few times. This chain connects TRBV7-6 to TRBJ2-3; D is perhaps TRBD2 (6 bases). There are 16 residues in the CDR3. V was pared by 1 base and J by 1 base, with 12 bases between. Germline assignment: CDR1 SGHVS and CDR2 FNYEAQ. The CDR3 is CASSLDPWGGTDTQYF. CDR3 nucleotide sequence: TGTGCCAGCAGCTTAGATCCGTGGGGGGGCACAGATACGCAGTATTTT.

The chain combines TRBV30 with TRBJ2-1; D unresolved. Between the trimmed V and J ends, which lost 2 bases and 5 bases, there was a span of 4 bases. This CDR3 spans 11 amino acids. CDR1 and CDR2 from the germline V gene are GTSNPN and SVGIG (reference sequence). The CDR3 DNA reads as TGTGCCTGGAGTACTAACAATGAGCAGTTCTTC. Amino acid sequence: CAWSTNNEQFF.

This clonotype was picked up a small number of times. The chain combines TRBV20-1 with TRBJ2-1; D perhaps matches TRBD1 (5 bases). Trimming pared 1 base from V and 0 bases from J, leaving 10 bases between. The CDR3 covers 15 residues. CDR1 DFQATT and CDR2 SNEGSKA come from the germline V gene (reference sequence). CDR3 bases: TGCAGTGCTAGAGCAGGGAAAAGCTCCTACAATGAGCAGTTCTTC. It is translated as CSARAGKSSYNEQFF.

The genes are TRBV5-1 and TRBJ2-2; 7 bases are shared with TRBD2. The CDR3 has 15 amino acids. J gave up 5 bases and V 0 bases, and 4 bases lay outside the gene matches. Germline V gives CDR1 SGHRS, CDR2 YFSETQ. The CDR3 DNA reads TGCGCCAGCAGCTTGGCCGACGGGGGGACCGGGGAGCTGTTTTTT. Its protein is CASSLADGGTGELFF.

This rearrangement joins TRBV2 to TRBJ2-1, with TRBD2 identical over 7 bases. Germline V gene sequence: CDR1 SNHLY, CDR2 FYNNEI. This CDR3 is 15 amino acids long. V lost 2 bases, J lost 6 bases, and 7 bases stayed unmatched. The CDR3 nucleotides are TGTGCCAGCAGTGAACACGGGGGGAATAGCAATGAGCAGTTCTTC. Amino acids: CASSEHGGNSNEQFF.

This clonotype was observed a few times. The V call is TRBV14, the J call TRBJ2-2; the D gene is possibly TRBD2 (5 bases). The germline CDR1 and CDR2 sequences are SGHDN and FVKESK. Trimming took 1 base from V and 3 from J, leaving 15 bases between them. The CDR3 totals 17 residues. In DNA form, the CDR3 reads TGTGCCAGCAGCCAAGCTCTCGGGAACACTTACACCGGGGAGCTGTTTTTT. Translating gives CASSQALGNTYTGELFF.

The chain has TRBV11-2 and TRBJ2-7; 11 positions agree with TRBD2. The CDR3 is 16 amino acids. Germline CDR1 reads SGHAT; CDR2 reads FQNNGV. V lost 7 bases to trimming and J lost 4 bases; unmatched junction nucleotides: 12. In DNA form, the CDR3 reads TGTGCCAGCACCCGGGGGTTAGCGGGGGGGGGATACGAGCAGTACTTC. Protein sequence: CASTRGLAGGGYEQYF.

This clonotype was found a few times. The chain carries TRBV27 and TRBJ2-7; a possible D gene is TRBD1 (6 bases). V was cut by 1 base and J by 7 bases, with 20 bases left in between. Germline loops: CDR1 MNHEY, CDR2 SMNVEV (reference sequence). There are 16 residues in the CDR3. The CDR3 loop reads CASSLLPGDTLEEQYF. In nucleotides, the CDR3 is TGTGCCAGCAGTTTATTACCCGGGGACACACTGGAAGAGCAGTACTTC.

A word on this clonotype: This is likely a read error, given that the CDR3 carries no conserved phenylalanine or tryptophan at its end. This rearrangement joins TRBV12-3 or TRBV12-4 to TRBJ2-2; D may be TRBD1 (5 bases). The V and J ends lost 1 base and 6 bases respectively, with 6 bases between them. CDR3 size: 13 residues. The CDR3 nucleotides are TGTGCCAGCAGTTTAGAACAGGCCGGGGAGCTGTTTTGT. Protein product: CASSLEQAGELFC.

CDR3 region: CASNTYWTNSEQFF. CDR3 coding DNA: TGTGCCAGCAACACCTACTGGACAAATAGTGAGCAGTTCTTC. This chain connects TRBV11-1 to TRBJ2-1, with D possibly being TRBD1 (5 bases). CDR1 is SGHAT and CDR2 is FQDESV in the germline V gene (reference sequence). The CDR3 has 14 residues. V was trimmed by 7 bases and J by 9 bases, leaving 19 bases between them.

In its sample, this clonotype was seen a few times. This chain links TRBV2 with TRBJ2-1; a weak D match, TRBD2 (5 bases). The CDR3 loop spans 14 amino acids. The germline V gene has CDR1 SNHLY and CDR2 FYNNEI. V lost 3 bases, J lost 8 bases, and 14 bases lay in between. CDR3 in amino acids: CASSDDRHGDEQFF. The CDR3 region has the DNA TGTGCCAGCAGTGATGACCGGCACGGGGATGAGCAGTTCTTC.

A few counts support this clonotype. The V gene is TRBV9, the J gene TRBJ2-2; either TRBD1 or TRBD2 may fit D (5 bases each). This CDR3 is 17 amino acids long. The germline gives CDR1 SGDLS, CDR2 YYNGEE. Trimming shortened V by 4 bases and J by 0 bases, and 16 bases separated the two germline ends. The CDR3: CASSFNPGTANTGELFF. The DNA for the CDR3 is TGTGCCAGCAGCTTCAACCCCGGGACCGCGAACACCGGGGAGCTGTTTTTT.